These 18 T cell receptor beta chains were sequenced from one sample in a study of shared clonotypes between healthy human individuals. Sequencing used immunoSEQ multiplex PCR; TCRdb keeps in-frame clones, though not all of them. The sample has 600,000 to 750,000 clones; over 60% are singletons. Sequencing was performed on memory CD4+ T cells sorted from blood. Sample subset: CD45RA-negative fraction. The receptors shown here come from a woman aged 25-40 years in good health.

CDR3 sequence reads: CATSSGRDGQPQHF. Here the CDR3 DNA reads TGTGCCACCAGCAGCGGCAGGGATGGTCAGCCCCAGCATTTT. The chain carries TRBV15 and TRBJ1-5; a possible D gene is TRBD1 (5 bases). Trimming took 3 bases from V and 6 from J, leaving 12 bases between them. The germline gives CDR1 LNHNV, CDR2 YYDKDF (reference sequence). This CDR3 is 14 amino acids long.

On this clone: Other nucleotide sequences from this sample produce the same CDR3. The genes are TRBV25-1 and TRBJ2-2, with 7 bases that match TRBD1. The V segment lost 1 base and the J segment 1 base; nucleotides outside the gene matches: 3. The CDR3 is made up of 16 amino acids. CDR1 is MGHDK and CDR2 is SYGVNS in the germline V gene. The CDR3 nucleotides read TGTGCCAGCAGTGAATCGCGGACAGGGAACACCGGGGAGCTGTTTTTT. It yields the protein CASSESRTGNTGELFF.

The chain carries TRBV19 and TRBJ1-4; 9 bases fit TRBD1. CDR1 LNHDA and CDR2 SQIVND come from the germline V gene (reference sequence). J lost 7 bases, V lost 5 bases, and 11 bases had no gene match. The CDR3 consists of 16 residues. DNA for the CDR3: TGTGCCAGTAGTCTCAAAGGGACAGGGTTTGGTGAAAAACTGTTTTTT. It encodes CASSLKGTGFGEKLFF.

V and J are TRBV10-3 and TRBJ2-4, with TRBD1 matching 8 bases. The germline CDR1 and CDR2 sequences are ENHRY and SYGVKD. The CDR3 extends over 17 amino acids. V lost 0 bases and J lost 0; bases outside the gene matches: 4. CDR3 region: CAISESGTGIAKNIQYF. The CDR3 region has the DNA TGTGCCATCAGTGAGTCCGGGACAGGAATAGCCAAAAACATTCAGTACTTC.

The rearrangement joins TRBV27 to TRBJ2-3; the match to TRBD2 covers 7 bases. V lost 2 bases and J lost 3; bases outside the gene matches: 2. The CDR3 totals 14 residues. Germline V lookup: CDR1 MNHEY, CDR2 SMNVEV (reference sequence). The CDR3 coding sequence is TGTGCCAGCAGTTTAGGACTAGGGACAGATACGCAGTATTTT. Its protein is CASSLGLGTDTQYF.

This clone was seen only a few times. Other DNA sequences of this sample code for an identical CDR3. The CDR3 sequence is CASSFGQYNEQFF. CDR3 in DNA: TGCGCCAGCAGCTTCGGACAGTACAATGAGCAGTTCTTC. The chain couples TRBV5-1 to TRBJ2-1; D is possibly TRBD1 (6 bases). The CDR3 sequence is 13 residues long. Germline-derived CDR1 and CDR2 are SGHRS and YFSETQ. The V gene lost 2 bases and the J gene lost 4 bases, with 7 bases spanning the gap. Combining the CDR3 with reference TRBV5-1 and TRBJ2-1 gives the whole variable domain KAGVTQTPRYLIKTRGQQVTLSCSPISGHRSVSWYQQTPGQGLQFLFEYFSETQRNKGNFPGRFSGRQFSNSRSEMNVSTLELGDSALYLCASSFGQYNEQFFGPGTRLTVL.

The chain carries TRBV7-9 and TRBJ1-5; 8 nucleotides line up with TRBD1. Trimming at V came to 1 base and at J to 6 bases, leaving 11 bases not matched to a gene. The CDR3 has 17 amino acids. Germline CDR1 reads SEHNR; CDR2 reads FQNEAQ (reference sequence). CDR3 DNA: TGTGCCAGCAGCTTAGTGAGCCGGCAGGGGGCGGGTCAGCCCCAGCATTTT. Translated: CASSLVSRQGAGQPQHF.

This clone was counted a few times. The chain combines TRBV2 with TRBJ2-7, with a tentative D call TRBD2 (6 bases). Germline CDR1 reads SNHLY; CDR2 reads FYNNEI. The CDR3 is 13 amino acids. Trimming shortened V by 9 bases and J by 4 bases, and 16 bases separated the two germline ends. The CDR3 loop is CASYRGTLYEQYF. The CDR3 bases are TGTGCCAGTTACCGCGGGACTCTGTACGAGCAGTACTTC. The whole variable domain, remainder taken from reference TRBV2 and TRBJ2-7, is EPEVTQTPSHQVTQMGQEVILRCVPISNHLYFYWYRQILGQKVEFLVSFYNNEISEKSEIFDDQFSVERPDGSNFTLKIRSTKLEDSAMYFCASYRGTLYEQYFGPGTRLTVT.

The V and J genes are TRBV19 and TRBJ1-2, with unresolved D. This CDR3 is built from 13 residues. CDR1 and CDR2 from the germline V gene are LNHDA and SQIVND (reference sequence). Trimming shortened V by 4 bases and J by 7 bases, and 13 bases separated the two germline ends. In DNA, the CDR3 is TGTGCCAGTAGTACAAGTATCGTCCTTGGCTACACCTTC. As protein: CASSTSIVLGYTF.

The genes are TRBV28 and TRBJ2-5; D is ambiguous. Gene TRBJ2-7 matches the end of the DNA better, so the J call may be wrong. The CDR3 extends over 11 amino acids. Germline V gives CDR1 MDHEN, CDR2 SYDVKM. In DNA form, the CDR3 reads TGTGCCAGCAGTTTTCGCTACGAGCAGTACTTC. This sequence encodes CASSFRYEQYF.

V usage is TRBV7-2 and J usage is TRBJ2-2; 9 nucleotides agree with TRBD1. The CDR3 length is 17 residues. V lost 5 bases and J lost 0; bases outside the gene matches: 7. Germline CDR1 and CDR2: SGHTA and FQGNSA. The CDR3 DNA reads as TGTGCCAGCAGCAACAGGGGGCCCGGAACGAACACCGGGGAGCTGTTTTTT. This sequence encodes CASSNRGPGTNTGELFF.

This clone was seen a few times. Other DNA sequences in the sample encode the same CDR3. This chain uses TRBV27 with TRBJ1-1; 9 bases agree with TRBD1. In germline, CDR1 is MNHEY, CDR2 SMNVEV (reference sequence). There are 14 residues in the CDR3. Germline trimming cut 5 bases from V and 3 bases from J; bases unmatched to any gene: 4. CDR3 DNA sequence: TGTGCCAGCAGTCTTTGGACAGGGGACACTGAAGCTTTCTTT. This codes for CASSLWTGDTEAFF.

The V and J genes are TRBV28 and TRBJ1-1, with D unclear. V shed 4 bases and J shed 6 bases, with 9 bases lying between them. Germline V gene lookup returns CDR1 MDHEN and CDR2 SYDVKM. This CDR3 comprises 12 residues. The CDR3 bases are TGTGCCAGCAGTTATTACTTCGCTGAAGCTTTCTTT. It specifies CASSYYFAEAFF.

This clone was found once. V is TRBV10-2 and J is TRBJ1-5; D ambiguous. The CDR3 covers 14 residues. V was shortened by 0 bases and J by 3 bases, with 6 bases between the two germline ends. The germline gives CDR1 WSHSY, CDR2 SAAADI. CDR3 region: CASSESHLNQPQHF. CDR3 coding DNA: TGCGCCAGCAGTGAGTCTCACCTCAATCAGCCCCAGCATTTT.

The gene calls are TRBV5-4 and TRBJ1-2; no clear D gene. Trimming shortened V by 2 bases and J by 3 bases, and 5 bases separated the two germline ends. Germline CDR1 is SGHNT and CDR2 is YYREEE (reference sequence). The CDR3 has 12 residues. The CDR3 spells CASSFGDYGYTF. The CDR3 nucleotides read TGTGCCAGCAGCTTTGGAGACTATGGCTACACCTTC.

This clone was seen a few times. This chain uses TRBV6-1 with TRBJ1-1, with D tentatively TRBD1 (6 bases). Germline V gene lookup returns CDR1 MNHNS and CDR2 SASEGT. V gave up 1 base and J gave up 7 bases, with 10 bases separating them. The CDR3 runs 13 residues. DNA for the CDR3: TGTGCCAGCAGTGAAGGAGGGGGGATTGAAGCTTTCTTT. Translated: CASSEGGGIEAFF.

In regard to this clone: In the same sample, other DNA sequences code for this CDR3. The chain uses TRBV7-2 and TRBJ2-5; the match to TRBD2 covers 14 bases. CDR1 is SGHTA and CDR2 is FQGNSA in the germline V gene. There are 16 residues in the CDR3. V lost 5 bases and J lost 5; bases outside the gene matches: 7. The CDR3: CASSLGLAGGRETQYF. CDR3 coding DNA: TGTGCCAGCAGCCTAGGACTAGCGGGAGGCCGGGAGACCCAGTACTTC.

The chain employs TRBV5-1 and TRBJ2-6; 8 nucleotides agree with TRBD1. The CDR3 covers 17 residues. V shed 4 bases, J shed 0 bases, and the junction held 6 bases outside the gene matches. CDR1 SGHRS and CDR2 YFSETQ come from the germline V gene. The CDR3 region is CASSLYRGTSGANVLTF. The CDR3, as DNA: TGCGCCAGCAGCCTGTACAGGGGGACCTCTGGGGCCAACGTCCTGACTTTC.